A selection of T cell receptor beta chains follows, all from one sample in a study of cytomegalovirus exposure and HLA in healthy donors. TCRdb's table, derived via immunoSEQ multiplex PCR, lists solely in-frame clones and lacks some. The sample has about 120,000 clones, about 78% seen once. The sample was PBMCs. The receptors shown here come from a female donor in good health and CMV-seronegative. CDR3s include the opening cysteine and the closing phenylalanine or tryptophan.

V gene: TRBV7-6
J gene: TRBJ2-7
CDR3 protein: CASSRLGHYEQYF

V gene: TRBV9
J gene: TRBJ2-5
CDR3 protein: CASSVGGGRQETQYF

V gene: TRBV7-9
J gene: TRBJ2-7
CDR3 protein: CAGGQGAFGEQYF

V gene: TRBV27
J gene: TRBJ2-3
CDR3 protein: CASSRWGGEAQYF

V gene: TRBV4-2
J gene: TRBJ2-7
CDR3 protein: CASSQGQVYKYEQYF

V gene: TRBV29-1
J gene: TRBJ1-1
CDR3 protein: CSVARGGETEAFF

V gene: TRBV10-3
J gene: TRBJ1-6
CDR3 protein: CAISTVNSPLHF

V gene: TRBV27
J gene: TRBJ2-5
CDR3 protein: CASSLTGGWKETQYF

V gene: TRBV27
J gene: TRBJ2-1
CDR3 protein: CASHSMVGEGYNEQFF

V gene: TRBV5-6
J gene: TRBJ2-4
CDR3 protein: CASSLRGTSYLAKNIQYF

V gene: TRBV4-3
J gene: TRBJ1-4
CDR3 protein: CASSQDRATNEKLFF

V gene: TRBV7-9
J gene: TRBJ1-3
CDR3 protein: CASSFGTAGNTIYF

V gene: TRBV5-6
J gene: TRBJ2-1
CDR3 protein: CASSLLGYNEQFF

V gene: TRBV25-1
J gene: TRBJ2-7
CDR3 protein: CASSGGGAGEQYF

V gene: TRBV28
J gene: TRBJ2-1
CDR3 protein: CASMRRENNEQFF

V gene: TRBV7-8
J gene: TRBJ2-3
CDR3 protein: CASSPGLAGVSDTQYF

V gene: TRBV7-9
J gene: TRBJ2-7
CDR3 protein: CASSPAAAYEQYF

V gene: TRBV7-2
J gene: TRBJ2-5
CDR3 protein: CASSASGAGGTQYF

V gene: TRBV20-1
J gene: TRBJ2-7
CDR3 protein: CSGANGYEQYF

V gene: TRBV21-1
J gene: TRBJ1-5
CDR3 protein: CASSKGDRVIDQPQHF

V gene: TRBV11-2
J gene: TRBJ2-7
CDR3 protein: CASSHGTSGRGEQYF

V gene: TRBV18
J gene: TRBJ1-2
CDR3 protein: CASSPVEPSNYGYTF

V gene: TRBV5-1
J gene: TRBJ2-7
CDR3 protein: CASSRAGTGIYEQYF

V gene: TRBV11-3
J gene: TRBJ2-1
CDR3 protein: CASSHSVSSYNEQFF

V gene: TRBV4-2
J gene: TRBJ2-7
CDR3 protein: CASSQDEGLLYEQYF

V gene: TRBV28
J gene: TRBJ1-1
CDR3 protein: CASSPGQPNTEAFF

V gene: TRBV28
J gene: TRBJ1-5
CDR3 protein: CASSRTGVGNQPQHF

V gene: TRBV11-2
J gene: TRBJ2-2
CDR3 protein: CASSRDRLNTGELFF

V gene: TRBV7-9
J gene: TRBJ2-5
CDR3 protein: CASSLVEGKETQYF

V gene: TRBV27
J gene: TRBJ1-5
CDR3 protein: CASRLAGQSNQPQHF

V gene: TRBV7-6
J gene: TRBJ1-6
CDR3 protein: CASSLEAGNNSPLHF

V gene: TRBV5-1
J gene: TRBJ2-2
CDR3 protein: CASSWGQGAPGELFF

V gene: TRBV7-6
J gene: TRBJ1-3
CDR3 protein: CASSFSGRRNTIYF

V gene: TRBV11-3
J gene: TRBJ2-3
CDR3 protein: CASSSGSGTRGDTQYF

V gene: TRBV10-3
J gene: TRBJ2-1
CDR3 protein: CAIGGFGGTSPNNEQFF

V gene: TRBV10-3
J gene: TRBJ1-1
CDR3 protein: CAISPTGGNEAFF

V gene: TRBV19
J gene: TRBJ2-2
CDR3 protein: CASSTPGTSEGTGELFF

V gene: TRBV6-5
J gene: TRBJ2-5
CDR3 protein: CASSLQDQETQYF

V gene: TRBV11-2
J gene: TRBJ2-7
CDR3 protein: CASSNRLAGTHEQYF

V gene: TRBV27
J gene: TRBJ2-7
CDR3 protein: CASSRTSGSPYEQYF

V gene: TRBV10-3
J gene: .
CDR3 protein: CAISPNQGYEQYF

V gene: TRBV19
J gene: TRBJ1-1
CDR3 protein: CASSNQGADTEAFF

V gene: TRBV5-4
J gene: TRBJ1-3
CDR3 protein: CASSQQGTSGNTIYF

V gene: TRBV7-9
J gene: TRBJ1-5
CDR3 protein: CASSLGQGARQPQHF

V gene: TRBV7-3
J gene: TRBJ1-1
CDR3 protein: CASSLIAVGNTEAFF

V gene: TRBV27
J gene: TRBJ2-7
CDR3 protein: CASSFLFGHQPYEQYF

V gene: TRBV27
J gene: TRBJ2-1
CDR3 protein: CASSYIPSAEQFF

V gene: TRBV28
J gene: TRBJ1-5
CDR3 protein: CASSLLDNLVQPQHF

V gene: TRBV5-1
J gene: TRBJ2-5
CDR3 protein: CASSPGAQGETQYF

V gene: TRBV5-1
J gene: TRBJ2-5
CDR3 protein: CASSPGTGRETQYF

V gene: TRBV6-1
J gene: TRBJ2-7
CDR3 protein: CASSEARFRFYEQYF

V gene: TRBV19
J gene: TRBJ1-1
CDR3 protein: CASSIGVGNTEAFF

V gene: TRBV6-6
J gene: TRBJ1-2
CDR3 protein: CASSYIRQNYGYTF

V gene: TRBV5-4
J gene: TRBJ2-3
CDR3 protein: CASSDRESPDTQYF

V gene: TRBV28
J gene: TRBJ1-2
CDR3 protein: CASRGGQAGNYGYTF

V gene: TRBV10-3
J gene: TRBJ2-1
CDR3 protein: CAISPRQDYNEQFF

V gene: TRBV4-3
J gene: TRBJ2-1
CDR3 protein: CASSQDGAGEGNEQFF

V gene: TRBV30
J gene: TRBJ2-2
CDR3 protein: CAWSVRLAWTGELFF

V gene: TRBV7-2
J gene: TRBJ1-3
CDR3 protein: CASSLTPPTGAAGNTIYF

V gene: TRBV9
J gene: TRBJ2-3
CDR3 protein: CASSLGTSSTDTQYF